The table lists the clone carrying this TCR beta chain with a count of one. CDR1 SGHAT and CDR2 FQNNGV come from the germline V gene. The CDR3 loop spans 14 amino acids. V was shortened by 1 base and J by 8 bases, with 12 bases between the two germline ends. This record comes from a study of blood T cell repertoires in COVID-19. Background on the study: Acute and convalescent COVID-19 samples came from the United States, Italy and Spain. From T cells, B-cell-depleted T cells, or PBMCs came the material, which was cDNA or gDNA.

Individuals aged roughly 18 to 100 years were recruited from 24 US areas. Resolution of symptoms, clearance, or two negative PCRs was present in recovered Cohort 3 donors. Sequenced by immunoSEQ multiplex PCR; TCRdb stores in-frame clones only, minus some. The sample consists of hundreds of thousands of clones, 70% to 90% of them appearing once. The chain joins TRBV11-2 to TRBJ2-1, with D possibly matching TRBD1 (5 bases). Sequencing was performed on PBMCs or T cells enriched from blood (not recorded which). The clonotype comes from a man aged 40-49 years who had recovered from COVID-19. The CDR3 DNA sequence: TGTGCCAGCAGCTTAGTCCTAGGGGCAGATGAGCAGTTCTTC. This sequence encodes CASSLVLGADEQFF.